Following are 30 T cell receptor beta chains from one sample sequenced in a study of T cells in women clearing cervical HPV infection. TCRdb's copy holds only in-frame clones and misses some; the assay was immunoSEQ multiplex PCR. The listing records some 33,000 clones. The source material was blood buffy coat. The receptors stem from a woman aged 18 to 75 with a cervical HPV16 infection that either progressed to CIN3+ or cleared (not recorded which).

Partial CDR3 DNA: TGTGCCAGTAGTATAGCGCGACAGTACTCCTACGAC. Translated: CASSIARQYSYD. The full CDR3 protein is CASSIARQYSYDYTF. This chain uses TRBV19 with TRBJ1-2; D is possibly TRBD1 (5 bases). The sequenced fragment ends 3 residues before the CDR3 boundary, so the rest is inferred from the germline J gene. CDR1 and CDR2 (germline): LNHDA, SQIVND (reference sequence). The CDR3 length is 15 residues.

Turning to this clone: Read coverage stops 3 residues before the CDR3 terminus; the germline J gene supplies the remainder. The chain couples TRBV20-1 to TRBJ2-7; TRBD2 matches 7 bases. The CDR3 extends over 13 amino acids. The junction had 6 bases not matched to a gene; V was cut back by 4 bases and J by 3 bases. CDR1 is DFQATT, CDR2 SNEGSKA, per germline (reference sequence). The CDR3 reads CSAIGEGHYEQYF. CDR3 DNA, as far as it was read: TGCAGTGCTATCGGGGAGGGTCACTACGAG.

As concerns this clone: Read data end 3 residues before the CDR3 end; the end is taken from the germline J gene. The chain has TRBV10-2 and TRBJ2-7; D tentatively fits TRBD1 or TRBD2 (5 bases each). The CDR3 spans 14 residues. V was pared by 3 bases and J by 5 bases, with 14 bases between. Germline V gene data show CDR1 as WSHSY and CDR2 as SAAADI. Partial CDR3 DNA: TGCGCCAGCAGTGACGGCAGGGAGACCGACGAG. Translation gives CASSDGRETDE. The entire CDR3 is CASSDGRETDEQYF.

With respect to this clone: The read ends 3 residues early relative to the CDR3; the germline J gene fills the gap. V gene TRBV30 combines with J gene TRBJ2-3, with 8 bases lining up with TRBD2. The CDR3 is 15 amino acids. The V gene's germline CDR1 is GTSNPN and CDR2 SVGIG (reference sequence). This CDR3 reads CASAPSGSVMGTQYF. Partial CDR3 DNA: TGTGCCTCGGCACCAAGCGGGAGTGTTATGGGGACG.

Remarks on this clone: The read is 3 residues too short to cover the CDR3 end, so that end is filled in from the germline J gene. The rearrangement links TRBV11-2 to TRBJ2-7, with D hard to call. The CDR3 spans 11 residues. Germline assignment: CDR1 SGHAT and CDR2 FQNNGV. Trimming removed 4 bases from V and 5 bases from J, with 6 bases in between. The CDR3 region is CASSSVDEQYF. Partial CDR3 DNA: TGTGCCAGCAGCTCGGTGGACGAG.

Concerning this clone: The read ends 3 residues before the CDR3 terminus; that terminus is restored from the germline J gene. This chain uses TRBV12-3 or TRBV12-4 with TRBJ1-1, with TRBD1 matching over 8 bases. The CDR3 is 15 residues long. V shed 3 bases, J shed 6 bases, and the junction held 9 bases outside the gene matches. The CDR3 spells CASSFHRGIGAEAFF. The CDR3 DNA, read in part, is TGTGCCAGCAGTTTTCACAGGGGGATTGGGGCTGAA.

With respect to this clone: The read ends 3 residues early relative to the CDR3; the germline J gene fills the gap. The chain couples TRBV19 to TRBJ2-6, with D uncertain. The V end was cut by 0 bases, the J end by 4 bases, with 4 bases between. Looked up from germline, CDR1 is LNHDA and CDR2 is SQIVND (reference sequence). The CDR3 spans 14 residues. The sequenced part of the CDR3 DNA is TGTGCCAGTAGTATAGATGGCGGGGCCAACGTC. Translating gives CASSIDGGANV. The complete CDR3 protein is CASSIDGGANVLTF.

CDR3 loop: CAISDRGGDGYTF. CDR3 bases read: TGTGCCATCAGTGATAGGGGTGGCGATGGC. The rearrangement links TRBV10-3 to TRBJ1-2, with D possibly matching TRBD1 (5 bases). The read finishes 3 residues shy of the CDR3 end, and the germline J gene is used to complete it. This CDR3 is 13 amino acids long. Germline V gene sequence: CDR1 ENHRY, CDR2 SYGVKD. Trimming took 3 bases from V and 6 from J, leaving 11 bases between them.

A word on this clone: The read halts 3 residues ahead of the CDR3 end, with the missing end drawn from the germline J gene. This chain joins TRBV2 and TRBJ1-2; 9 bases agree with TRBD1. Germline CDR1 and CDR2: SNHLY and FYNNEI. CDR3 length: 13 amino acids. Trimming removed 6 bases from V and 6 bases from J; junction bases left unmatched: 5. The sequenced part of the CDR3 DNA is TGTGCCAGCAGGGCCGGGACAGGGCATGGC. It codes for CASRAGTGHG. The entire CDR3 sequence reads CASRAGTGHGYTF.

On this clone: The read stops 3 residues short of the end of the CDR3; the missing end is completed from the germline J gene. V and J are TRBV7-2 and TRBJ1-2, with D unclear. CDR1 is SGHTA, CDR2 FQGNSA, per germline. CDR3 length: 11 amino acids. The CDR3: CASSENNDYTF. The covered CDR3 bases are TGTGCCAGCAGCGAGAACAATGAC. The full variable domain, in which reference TRBV7-2 and TRBJ1-2 provide the parts outside the CDR3, is GAGVSQSPSNKVTEKGKDVELRCDPISGHTALYWYRQSLGQGLEFLIYFQGNSAPDKSGLPSDRFSAERTGGSVSTLTIQRTQQEDSAVYLCASSENNDYTFGSGTRLTVV.

Concerning this clone: The read ends 3 residues shy of where the CDR3 ends; the end is completed using the germline J gene. The chain joins TRBV5-1 to TRBJ2-3, with D possibly being TRBD1 (5 bases). CDR1 is SGHRS, CDR2 YFSETQ, per germline. Trimming cost V 1 base and J 6 bases, with 6 bases left between them. The length of the CDR3 is 12 residues. CDR3: CASSLSGDTQYF. The CDR3 bases that were read are TGCGCCAGCAGCTTGTCAGGGGATACG.

Concerning this clone itself: The CDR3 end falls 3 residues outside the read, so it is completed with the germline J gene. The V gene is TRBV20-1, the J gene TRBJ1-4; 7 nucleotides agree with TRBD1. CDR1 DFQATT and CDR2 SNEGSKA come from the germline V gene (reference sequence). This CDR3 is built from 14 residues. Losses at the gene ends were 0 bases for V and 3 bases for J; bases not matched to a gene: 1. CDR3 in amino acids: CSAREGTANEKLFF. The DNA read from the CDR3 is TGCAGTGCTAGAGAGGGGACAGCTAATGAAAAA.

As for this clone: The read is 3 residues too short to cover the CDR3 end, so that end is filled in from the germline J gene. The chain couples TRBV5-6 to TRBJ1-6; D may be TRBD1 (6 bases). The CDR3 runs 11 residues. Germline CDR1 reads SGHDT; CDR2 reads YYEEEE. V was shortened by 4 bases and J by 12 bases, with 8 bases between the two germline ends. CDR3 residues: CASSKQGPLHF. The part of the CDR3 DNA that was read is TGTGCCAGCAGCAAACAGGGACCC.

Points on this clone: The read is 3 residues too short to cover the CDR3 end, so that end is filled in from the germline J gene. The chain uses TRBV10-3 and TRBJ2-3, with 9 positions matching TRBD1. Germline CDR1 reads ENHRY; CDR2 reads SYGVKD. V gave up 4 bases and J gave up 3 bases; unmatched junction bases: 8. CDR3 length equals 16 residues. The CDR3 DNA, read in part, is TGTGCCATCAGTGCAGACCTGGGACAGGGTACAGATACG. Its translation: CAISADLGQGTDT. The whole CDR3 region reads CAISADLGQGTDTQYF.

Comment on this clone: The read gets to within 3 residues of the CDR3 end, and the germline J gene fills in the rest. J is TRBJ2-3 and V is TRBV20-1, with a possible D match to TRBD2 (6 bases). The CDR3 runs to 17 residues. The germline V gene encodes CDR1 DFQATT and CDR2 SNEGSKA (reference sequence). V was pared by 3 bases and J by 4 bases, with 23 bases between. CDR3 sequence: CSARAIQVAVPPDTQYF. CDR3 DNA, as far as it was read: TGCAGTGCTAGGGCTATCCAGGTAGCGGTACCCCCAGATACG.

As for this clone: The read comes to an end 3 residues before the CDR3 does, leaving the germline J gene to fill in the end. The rearrangement uses TRBV7-9 and TRBJ2-3; maybe TRBD2 (5 bases). CDR3 length equals 14 residues. CDR1 is SEHNR, CDR2 FQNEAQ, per germline (reference sequence). Trimming removed 5 bases from V and 4 bases from J, with 13 bases in between. The CDR3 bases that were read are TGTGCCAGCAGCCCTGGACTGGAACCAGATACG. It encodes CASSPGLEPDT. The full CDR3 sequence reads CASSPGLEPDTQYF.

About this clone: The observed sequence ends 3 residues before the CDR3 terminus, with the missing tail filled in from the germline J gene. V usage is TRBV5-1 and J usage is TRBJ2-1; TRBD2 agrees at 16 bases. CDR3 size: 16 residues. From germline, CDR1 is SGHRS and CDR2 YFSETQ. V lost 4 bases and J lost 8; bases outside the gene matches: 6. The CDR3 sequence: CASSRGLAGGIDEQFF. CDR3 DNA, as far as it was read: TGCGCCAGCAGCAGGGGACTAGCGGGGGGGATCGATGAG.

Turning to this clone: The CDR3 end lies 3 residues beyond the end of the read and is filled in from the germline J gene. The chain joins TRBV10-1 to TRBJ2-5; tentative D call: TRBD1 (6 bases). CDR1 is WNHNN and CDR2 is SYGVQD in the germline V gene (reference sequence). This CDR3 has 13 residues. Trimming pared 8 bases from V and 1 base from J, leaving 11 bases between. This CDR3 reads CASSRQAQETQYF. The CDR3 DNA, read in part, is TGCGCCAGCTCTCGACAGGCCCAAGAGACC.

With regard to this clone: The read halts 3 residues ahead of the CDR3 end, with the missing end drawn from the germline J gene. The V and J genes are TRBV13 and TRBJ1-1, with D possibly being TRBD1 (6 bases). Trimming removed 4 bases from V and 4 bases from J, with 10 bases in between. Germline CDR1 reads PRHDT; CDR2 reads FYEKMQ (reference sequence). The length of the CDR3 is 13 residues. The CDR3 protein is CASSSQGSTEAFF. CDR3 DNA, as far as it was read: TGTGCCAGCAGCTCACAGGGCAGCACTGAA.

Remarks on this clone: The sequence runs out 3 residues before the end of the CDR3; the remainder is reconstructed from the germline J gene. V usage is TRBV20-1 and J usage is TRBJ2-2, with TRBD2 identical over 8 bases. V lost 0 bases, J lost 5 bases, and 11 bases stayed unmatched. CDR1 DFQATT and CDR2 SNEGSKA come from the germline V gene (reference sequence). CDR3 length: 17 amino acids. The CDR3 here is CSARDDRGGRLTGELFF. The CDR3 bases that were read are TGCAGTGCTAGAGATGATAGAGGCGGGAGGTTGACCGGGGAG.

Concerning this clone: The read ends 3 residues early relative to the CDR3; the germline J gene fills the gap. This chain uses TRBV29-1 with TRBJ2-1, with TRBD1 matching over 8 bases. With V trimmed by 4 bases and J by 9 bases, 11 bases remained unmatched. There are 14 residues in the CDR3. Germline assignment: CDR1 SQVTM and CDR2 ANQGSEA. CDR3 amino acids: CSVARGPAGAEQFF. The sequenced part of the CDR3 DNA is TGCAGCGTTGCCAGGGGGCCAGCTGGGGCTGAG.

Concerning this clone itself: The read stops 3 residues short of the end of the CDR3; the missing end is completed from the germline J gene. The same CDR3 arises from other DNA sequences in this sample as well. The V gene is TRBV20-1, the J gene TRBJ2-3; 11 bases fit TRBD2. The length of the CDR3 is 15 residues. Germline assignment: CDR1 DFQATT and CDR2 SNEGSKA (reference sequence). V was clipped by 3 bases and J by 2 bases; unmatched bases: 4. CDR3 DNA (partial): TGCAGTGCTAGGGGACTAGCGGAATACACAGATACG. This encodes CSARGLAEYTDT. The whole CDR3 protein is CSARGLAEYTDTQYF.

To note about this clone: The CDR3 end falls 3 residues outside the read, so it is completed with the germline J gene. This rearrangement joins TRBV5-4 to TRBJ2-1; 8 bases agree with TRBD1. The length of the CDR3 is 12 residues. The germline V gene has CDR1 SGHNT and CDR2 YYREEE (reference sequence). Losses at the gene ends were 4 bases for V and 8 bases for J; bases not matched to a gene: 2. CDR3 loop: CASSQTGDEQFF. The part of the CDR3 DNA that was read is TGTGCCAGCAGCCAGACAGGGGATGAG.

About this clone itself: The read falls 3 residues short of the CDR3 end, and the missing part is taken from the germline J gene. The J gene is TRBJ2-3, the V gene TRBV5-1; possibly TRBD2 for D (6 bases). Trimming shortened V by 1 base and J by 3 bases, and 12 bases separated the two germline ends. Looked up from germline, CDR1 is SGHRS and CDR2 is YFSETQ. This CDR3 contains 15 residues. The CDR3 DNA, read in part, is TGCGCCAGCAGCTTGAGTACCGGGGGAACAGATACG. Its translation is CASSLSTGGTDT. The whole CDR3 is CASSLSTGGTDTQYF.

A remark on this clone: The CDR3 end falls 3 residues outside the read, so it is completed with the germline J gene. V is TRBV19 and J is TRBJ2-7, with D perhaps TRBD1 (6 bases). The V and J ends lost 6 bases and 3 bases respectively, with 15 bases between them. CDR1 is LNHDA, CDR2 SQIVND, per germline (reference sequence). The CDR3 length is 14 residues. Here the CDR3 reads CASRDSTGVYEQYF. The DNA read from the CDR3 is TGTGCCAGTAGGGACAGCACAGGTGTCTACGAG. Supplemented by reference TRBV19 and TRBJ2-7, the full variable domain reads DGGITQSPKYLFRKEGQNVTLSCEQNLNHDAMYWYRQDPGQGLRLIYYSQIVNDFQKGDIAEGYSVSREKKESFPLTVTSAQKNPTAFYLCASRDSTGVYEQYFGPGTRLTVT.

The chain's CDR3 is CATKRLAGRETQYF. Partial CDR3 DNA: TGTGCCACTAAGAGACTAGCGGGGAGAGAGACC. V and J are TRBV2 and TRBJ2-5; 11 positions match TRBD2. With the read ending 3 residues before the CDR3 end, the germline J gene is used to fill in that end. V was clipped by 10 bases and J by 4 bases; unmatched bases: 8. Germline V gene sequence: CDR1 SNHLY, CDR2 FYNNEI. There are 14 residues in the CDR3.

Comment on this clone: The read ends 3 residues early relative to the CDR3; the germline J gene fills the gap. The rearrangement joins TRBV20-1 to TRBJ2-5, with 14 positions matching TRBD2. CDR3 size: 15 residues. Unmatched junction bases numbered 8, after V lost 6 bases and J lost 5 bases. Germline CDR1 DFQATT, CDR2 SNEGSKA (reference sequence). The CDR3 bases that were read are TGCAGTGCCACGACTAGCGGGAGGGTCTTGGAGACC. It is translated as CSATTSGRVLET. The entire CDR3 sequence reads CSATTSGRVLETQYF.

As concerns this clone: The read is 3 residues too short to cover the CDR3 end, so that end is filled in from the germline J gene. This chain joins TRBV30 and TRBJ2-7; D ambiguous. This CDR3 comprises 12 residues. Germline CDR1 is GTSNPN and CDR2 is SVGIG (reference sequence). Trimming stripped 2 bases from V and 2 bases from J, with 7 bases between. CDR3 protein: CAWSFGPYEQYF. The CDR3 DNA, read in part, is TGTGCCTGGAGTTTTGGCCCCTACGAG. The entire variable domain, with the rest obtained from reference TRBV30 and TRBJ2-7, is as follows: SQTIHQWPATLVQPVGSPLSLECTVEGTSNPNLYWYRQAAGRGLQLLFYSVGIGQISSEVPQNLSASRPQDRQFILSSKKLLLSDSGFYLCAWSFGPYEQYFGPGTRLTVT.

Remarks on this clone: Read coverage stops 3 residues before the CDR3 terminus; the germline J gene supplies the remainder. The J gene is TRBJ2-3, the V gene TRBV5-6; D unresolved. Germline values: CDR1 SGHDT, CDR2 YYEEEE. The CDR3 length is 14 residues. Trimming removed 0 bases from V and 5 bases from J, with 10 bases in between. The chain's CDR3 is CASSLVGSEDTQYF. The DNA read from the CDR3 is TGTGCCAGCAGCTTGGTAGGGTCGGAAGATACG.

This clone is classed as medium-sized (0.01 to 0.1%) by frequency. With the read ending 3 residues before the CDR3 end, the germline J gene is used to fill in that end. This chain links TRBV20-1 with TRBJ2-3, with 13 bases aligning to TRBD2. The CDR3 runs to 15 residues. Germline V lookup: CDR1 DFQATT, CDR2 SNEGSKA (reference sequence). The CDR3 is CSVTNPGTSGKTQYF. The DNA read from the CDR3 is TGCAGTGTAACAAACCCCGGGACTAGCGGGAAGACG.